This paragraph covers one T cell receptor (beta chain) sequence. Its matching antigen is unknown. Deletions cut 6 bases from V and 5 bases from J, with 11 bases between. The CDR3 runs to 14 residues. The germline V gene encodes CDR1 LNHNV and CDR2 YYDKDF (reference sequence). After autologous stem cell transplantation all patients relapsed, and prior brentuximab vedotin exposure differed between cohorts. Sequencing used immunoSEQ multiplex PCR; TCRdb keeps in-frame clones, though not all of them. The sample consists of under 4,500 clones, 63% of them appearing once. This entry comes from a study of PD-1 blockade in classical Hodgkin lymphoma. Points from the study as a whole: Repertoire difference causes, possibly disease activity or prior therapy, remain undefined. The authors excluded patients who started nivolumab under 1 year after ASCT. Patients newly diagnosed and complete responders had comparable baseline diversity.

V and J are TRBV15 and TRBJ1-6; no firm D call. The sequence derives from a human donor with classical Hodgkin lymphoma. Specimen: peripheral blood mononuclear cells (PBMCs), collected at baseline. The CDR3 reads CATSVTVHNSPLHF. In nucleotides, the CDR3 is TGTGCCACCAGTGTAACAGTCCATAATTCACCCCTCCACTTT.